Detailed here is one T cell receptor beta chain. Its antigen is as yet unknown. The data derive from a study of shared clonotypes between healthy human individuals. Whole-study findings and limits: Specimens sampled were limited to blood, with tissue repertoires likely differing.

Germline CDR1 and CDR2: SGHVS and FQNEAQ. The CDR3 extends over 13 amino acids. V was pared by 1 base and J by 4 bases, with 7 bases between. Unsorted PBMC DNA sequencing spanned ten immunoSEQ deep assay plates. Assay used: immunoSEQ multiplex PCR; TCRdb lists only in-frame clones, some missing. The sample consists of nearly 500,000 clones, 76% of them appearing once. The chain links TRBV7-8 to TRBJ1-2; the D is unclear. The specimen was PBMCs. The receptor was isolated from a woman in her thirties or forties in good health. Some clones in this sample may be carry-over from other donors' samples. The CDR3 spells CASSLEVTYGYTF. As DNA, the CDR3 is TGTGCCAGCAGCTTAGAAGTCACCTATGGCTACACCTTC.